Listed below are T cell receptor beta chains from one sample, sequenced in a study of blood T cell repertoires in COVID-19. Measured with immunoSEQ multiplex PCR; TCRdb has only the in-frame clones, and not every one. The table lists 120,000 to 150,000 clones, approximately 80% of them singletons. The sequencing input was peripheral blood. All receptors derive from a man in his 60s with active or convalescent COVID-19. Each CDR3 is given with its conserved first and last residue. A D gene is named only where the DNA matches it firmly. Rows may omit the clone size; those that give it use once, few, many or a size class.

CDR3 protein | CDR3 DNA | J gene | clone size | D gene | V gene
CATSEPGTGWGGELFF | TGTGCCACCAGTGAACCCGGGACAGGGTGGGGCGGGGAGCTGTTTTTT | TRBJ2-2 | . | TRBD1 | TRBV24-1
CASSQGSGSTGELFF | TGTGCCAGCAGCCAAGGTAGCGGGAGTACCGGGGAGCTGTTTTTT | TRBJ2-2 | . | TRBD2 | TRBV3-1/TRBV3-2
CASSYIADEQFF | TGTGCCAGCAGCTACATAGCGGATGAGCAGTTCTTC | TRBJ2-1 | once | . | TRBV7-2
CASSLDRGYNYGYTF | TGTGCCAGCTCACTGGACAGGGGTTATAACTATGGCTACACCTTC | TRBJ1-2 | . | TRBD1 | TRBV18
CASSFGLAGWSSYNEQFF | TGCGCCAGCAGCTTTGGACTAGCGGGCTGGAGCTCCTACAATGAGCAGTTCTTC | TRBJ2-1 | . | TRBD2 | TRBV5-1
CASSRGIRDTEAFF | TGTGCCAGTAGCAGGGGGATTCGGGACACTGAAGCTTTCTTT | TRBJ1-1 | . | TRBD1 | TRBV19
CASSGRDRGRTEAFF | TGTGCCAGCAGCGGACGGGACAGGGGGCGAACTGAAGCTTTCTTT | TRBJ1-1 | . | TRBD1 | TRBV7-2
CAISGQGASTDTQYF | TGTGCCATCAGTGGACAGGGGGCGAGTACAGATACGCAGTATTTT | TRBJ2-3 | . | TRBD1 | TRBV10-3
CASRASRGVYNEQFF | TGTGCCAGTCGGGCTTCCAGGGGGGTCTACAATGAGCAGTTCTTC | TRBJ2-1 | . | . | TRBV5-8
CASSARQSSYNSPLHF | TGTGCCAGCAGTGCCCGACAGAGCTCCTATAATTCACCCCTCCACTTT | TRBJ1-6 | . | . | TRBV27
CASNEGVYNEQFF | TGTGCCAGCAACGAGGGGGTCTACAATGAGCAGTTCTTC | TRBJ2-1 | . | . | TRBV7-2
CASSVLIYNEQFF | TGTGCCAGCAGCGTCCTAATCTACAATGAGCAGTTCTTC | TRBJ2-1 | . | . | TRBV9
CASSQIAGQYNEQFF | TGCGCCAGCAGCCAGATAGCGGGACAATACAATGAGCAGTTCTTC | TRBJ2-1 | . | TRBD2 | TRBV4-3
CASSPLGAGGTF | TGTGCCAGCAGTCCTCTCGGGGCAGGGGGCACCTTC | TRBJ1-2 | . | TRBD1 | TRBV6-5
CATSLHRSGRADTQYF | TGTGCCACCAGCCTGCATCGTAGCGGGAGAGCAGATACGCAGTATTTT | TRBJ2-3 | . | TRBD2 | TRBV24-1
CASSLARTSGYNEQFF | TGTGCCAGCAGCTTAGCCCGGACTAGCGGCTACAATGAGCAGTTCTTC | TRBJ2-1 | . | TRBD2 | TRBV7-9
CASSLDLAGTQYF | TGTGCCAGCAGCTTAGATCTAGCAGGCACGCAGTATTTT | TRBJ2-3 | . | . | TRBV11-3
CASSPRTSGSGEQFF | TGTGCCAGCAGCCCAAGGACTAGCGGGAGTGGTGAGCAGTTCTTC | TRBJ2-1 | many | TRBD2 | TRBV9
CSTGGVVNEQFF | TGCAGCACAGGGGGGGTTGTGAATGAGCAGTTCTTC | TRBJ2-1 | once | . | TRBV29-1
CASSEGKYYGYTF | TGTGCCAGCAGTGAGGGCAAATACTATGGCTACACCTTC | TRBJ1-2 | once | . | TRBV2
CASSQGGTGSQPQHF | TGTGCCAGCAGCCAAGGGGGGACTGGTTCTCAGCCCCAGCATTTT | TRBJ1-5 | few | . | TRBV3-1/TRBV3-2
CATSRDLSGATYGYTF | TGTGCCACCAGCAGAGATTTATCAGGCGCGACCTATGGCTACACCTTC | TRBJ1-2 | . | . | TRBV15
CASSHSPGQGLYEQYF | TGCGCCAGCAGCCATTCCCCGGGACAGGGGCTTTACGAGCAGTACTTC | TRBJ2-7 | . | TRBD1 | TRBV5-1
CASRDKLSGNTIYF | TGTGCCAGCAGGGACAAGCTCTCTGGAAACACCATATATTTT | TRBJ1-3 | once | . | TRBV6-5
CASSLSVRYEQYF | TGTGCCAGCAGCTTGTCAGTACGCTACGAGCAGTACTTC | TRBJ2-7 | . | . | TRBV7-2
CASSANPGTGELFF | TGTGCCAGCAGTGCCAACCCAGGGACCGGGGAGCTGTTTTTT | TRBJ2-2 | many | . | TRBV6-4
CAISEWTDGELFF | TGTGCCATCAGTGAGTGGACAGACGGGGAGCTGTTTTTT | TRBJ2-2 | . | . | TRBV10-3
CASSPPARGLSEKLFF | TGTGCCAGCAGCCCCCCGGCCAGAGGGTTGAGTGAAAAACTGTTTTTT | TRBJ1-4 | few | . | TRBV3-1/TRBV3-2
CASGRLAGGKNEQFF | TGTGCCAGCGGGCGGCTAGCGGGAGGGAAAAATGAGCAGTTCTTC | TRBJ2-1 | few | TRBD2 | TRBV7-3
CASRLQTMNTEAFF | TGTGCCAGCAGGTTACAGACAATGAACACTGAAGCTTTCTTT | TRBJ1-1 | . | . | TRBV2
CASRETQGPGNQPQHF | TGTGCCAGCAGGGAAACTCAGGGTCCTGGCAATCAGCCCCAGCATTTT | TRBJ1-5 | . | . | TRBV28
CASSNHGGQKAYEQYF | TGTGCCAGCAGTAACCACGGGGGACAGAAGGCCTACGAGCAGTACTTC | TRBJ2-7 | . | . | TRBV6-2/TRBV6-3
CASSLEPGQETQYF | TGTGCCAGCAGCTTAGAACCAGGCCAAGAGACCCAGTACTTC | TRBJ2-5 | . | . | TRBV7-2
CASSLALADYNEQFF | TGCGCCAGCAGCTTGGCCCTAGCGGATTACAATGAGCAGTTCTTC | TRBJ2-1 | . | TRBD2 | TRBV5-1
CASMRRDRARAPYEQYF | TGTGCCAGCATGCGCCGGGACAGGGCACGCGCGCCTTACGAGCAGTACTTC | TRBJ2-7 | . | TRBD1 | TRBV7-8
CASSQDRDRRASNEKLFF | TGCGCCAGCAGCCAAGATCGGGACCGGAGGGCATCGAATGAAAAACTGTTTTTT | TRBJ1-4 | . | . | TRBV4-3
CATSRDVGVRNEKLFF | TGTGCCACCAGCAGAGATGTAGGGGTTCGGAATGAAAAACTGTTTTTT | TRBJ1-4 | few | . | TRBV15
CASSEGTERETQYF | TGTGCCAGCAGTGAGGGGACAGAAAGAGAGACCCAGTACTTC | TRBJ2-5 | . | TRBD1 | TRBV6-1
CASSSRTGLNIQYF | TGTGCCAGCAGCTCTCGGACAGGGTTGAACATTCAGTACTTC | TRBJ2-4 | . | TRBD1 | TRBV28
CASTEQGSAEAFF | TGTGCCAGCACCGAGCAGGGGTCGGCTGAAGCTTTCTTT | TRBJ1-1 | . | . | TRBV6-5
CASSAGGLAGSTDTQYF | TGTGCCAGCAGCGCAGGGGGACTAGCGGGATCCACAGATACGCAGTATTTT | TRBJ2-3 | once | TRBD2 | TRBV7-8
CASSETTVNSPLHF | TGTGCCAGCAGTGAAACGACAGTTAATTCACCCCTCCACTTT | TRBJ1-6 | . | . | TRBV6-1
CASGRGGKETQYF | TGTGCTAGTGGCCGGGGGGGGAAAGAGACCCAGTACTTC | TRBJ2-5 | . | TRBD2 | TRBV12-5
CASSLWDYYGYTF | TGTGCCAGCAGCTTATGGGACTACTATGGCTACACCTTC | TRBJ1-2 | . | . | TRBV7-9
CAISPQRVDSYEQYF | TGTGCCATCAGCCCTCAGCGGGTGGACTCCTACGAGCAGTACTTC | TRBJ2-7 | . | . | TRBV10-3
CASSPGQGINYGYTF | TGCGCCAGCAGCCCGGGACAGGGAATTAACTATGGCTACACCTTC | TRBJ1-2 | . | TRBD1 | TRBV5-1
CASSLAGPSYEQYF | TGTGCCAGCAGCTTAGCGGGCCCCAGCTACGAGCAGTACTTC | TRBJ2-7 | . | . | TRBV7-2
CATSEPRGGTGTDTQYF | TGTGCCACCAGTGAACCTCGGGGGGGGACAGGCACAGATACGCAGTATTTT | TRBJ2-3 | . | . | TRBV24-1
CASSKDRDTGELFF | TGTGCCAGCAGTAAGGACAGAGACACCGGGGAGCTGTTTTTT | TRBJ2-2 | . | . | TRBV6-5
CASSPDRARDTQYF | TGTGCCAGCAGTCCGGACAGGGCCAGGGATACGCAGTATTTT | TRBJ2-3 | . | TRBD1 | TRBV7-2
CATSRRQDNSYEQYF | TGTGCCACCAGCAGGAGACAGGACAACTCCTACGAGCAGTACTTC | TRBJ2-7 | . | . | TRBV15
CASSLVMAGILYGYTF | TGTGCCAGCAGCTTAGTTATGGCAGGGATCCTCTATGGCTACACCTTC | TRBJ1-2 | . | . | TRBV7-9
CSASPSEGGQYF | TGCAGTGCTAGTCCTTCCGAAGGCGGGCAGTACTTC | TRBJ2-7 | . | . | TRBV20-1
CASSFRTGTLNTEAFF | TGTGCCAGCAGCTTCCGGACAGGGACGCTTAACACTGAAGCTTTCTTT | TRBJ1-1 | . | TRBD1 | TRBV14
CASSCLPGLANRRVREQYF | TGCGCCAGCAGTTGTTTACCGGGACTAGCGAATAGAAGGGTACGCGAGCAGTACTTC | TRBJ2-7 | . | TRBD2 | TRBV10-1
CASSFQGVMNTEAFF | TGTGCCAGCAGTTTCCAGGGGGTAATGAACACTGAAGCTTTCTTT | TRBJ1-1 | . | TRBD1 | TRBV27
CASSFKAGEQNEQFF | TGTGCCAGCAGCTTCAAGGCGGGGGAACAAAATGAGCAGTTCTTC | TRBJ2-1 | . | TRBD2 | TRBV7-2